This paragraph covers one TCR beta chain sequence. This record belongs to a study of control samples from healthy donors and cancer patients. Trimming removed 7 bases from V and 0 bases from J; junction bases left unmatched: 12. Germline CDR1 and CDR2: WNHNN and SYGVQD (reference sequence). This CDR3 region has 17 residues. Assay used: immunoSEQ multiplex PCR; TCRdb lists only in-frame clones, some missing. In the table there are about 130,000 clones, approximately 92% of which are singletons. The material sequenced was blood. This clonotype originated in a woman aged 50 to 65 in good health. The chain couples TRBV10-1 to TRBJ1-1; 9 nucleotides line up with TRBD1. CDR3 in DNA: TGCGCCAGCACGGAACAGGGGGCTACAATCATGAACACTGAAGCTTTCTTT. It yields the protein CASTEQGATIMNTEAFF.